This T cell receptor (beta chain) was documented in a study of shared clonotypes between healthy human individuals. On this clone itself: This same CDR3 is encoded by further DNA sequences in the sample.

The CDR3 totals 14 residues. V dropped 2 bases and J dropped 0; count of bases not matched to a gene: 2. CDR1 is SGHRS, CDR2 YFSETQ, per germline. TCRdb keeps only in-frame clones here, not all; method: immunoSEQ multiplex PCR. The profile shows fewer than 2.5 million clones, roughly 93% of them singletons. This sequence originates from a man aged 18 to 29 in good health. Some clones in this sample may be carry-over from other donors' samples. The chain combines TRBV5-1 with TRBJ2-7, with 7 positions matching TRBD2. Sequenced: naive CD4+ T cells from PBMCs. Subset of the sample: CD45RA+ positively selected. This chain's CDR3 is CASSFGGSSYEQYF. The CDR3, as DNA: TGCGCCAGCAGCTTCGGGGGGAGCTCCTACGAGCAGTACTTC.